This T cell receptor (beta chain) came from a study of glioma-infiltrating T cells. Findings of the study overall: Very few CDR3 sequences were shared between tissue and blood. Above-expected tissue-blood divergence occurred in all gliomas, most in low-grade ones.

This clonotype turned up a few times. Its cognate antigen is unknown. The CDR3 sequence is 15 residues long. The V segment lost 6 bases and the J segment 2 bases; nucleotides outside the gene matches: 7. Per germline, CDR1 LNHDA and CDR2 SQIVND (reference sequence). The iRepertoire nested amplicon-rescue multiplex PCR amplified TCR alpha and beta CDR3s from RNA. One-step reverse transcription and amplification started from about 100-400 ng of tissue mRNA or PBMC total RNA. One entry per CDR3 protein, called by TCRdb with MiXCR from the multiplex PCR reads. The repertoire consists of about 89,000 distinct CDR3 sequences, with under 30% occurring once and the leading ten covering approximately 7%.

The rearrangement uses TRBV19 and TRBJ2-7, with TRBD1 matching over 10 bases. The clonotype originates from a human donor with low-grade glioma or glioblastoma, undergoing nonglioma brain surgery, or in good health (not recorded which). The specimen was glioma tissue, nonneoplastic brain tissue, or PBMCs (not recorded which). The CDR3 DNA reads TGTGCCAGTAGGCAACAGGGACAGGGGACCTACGAGCAGTACTTC. This translates into CASRQQGQGTYEQYF. The entire variable domain, with the rest obtained from reference TRBV19 and TRBJ2-7, is as follows: DGGITQSPKYLFRKEGQNVTLSCEQNLNHDAMYWYRQDPGQGLRLIYYSQIVNDFQKGDIAEGYSVSREKKESFPLTVTSAQKNPTAFYLCASRQQGQGTYEQYFGPGTRLTVT.